Below are 8 T cell receptor beta chains sequenced from a single sample in a study of CD8+ T cells in alopecia areata. Treatment specified: oral pan-JAK inhibitor, 5-10 mg twice daily. Extracted RNA was reverse transcribed into cDNA, the sequencing template. The assay was immunoSEQ multiplex PCR, and TCRdb's table has in-frame clones only and misses some. Of about 140,000 clones listed, approximately 80% are singletons. The sample was CD8+ T cells sorted from blood, taken at week 4, from a patient treated with tofacitinib. The receptor source for this set is a human donor with alopecia areata.

The J gene is TRBJ2-5, the V gene TRBV2, with 8 bases lining up with TRBD2. This CDR3 is built from 14 residues. Losses at the gene ends were 6 bases for V and 3 bases for J; bases not matched to a gene: 6. Germline V CDR1 and CDR2: SNHLY, FYNNEI. The CDR3 nucleotides are TGTGCCAGCAGGACAACTAGCGGAGAAGAGACCCAGTACTTC. Translating gives CASRTTSGEETQYF.

CDR3 in amino acids: CASSISGVYYEQYF. The CDR3 DNA sequence: TGTGCCAGTAGTATTTCCGGGGTTTACTACGAGCAGTACTTC. The V call is TRBV19, the J call TRBJ2-7; perhaps TRBD2 as D (5 bases). Germline V gene lookup returns CDR1 LNHDA and CDR2 SQIVND (reference sequence). This CDR3 region has 14 residues. V lost 3 bases, J lost 3 bases, and 12 bases lay in between. Full variable domain (rest looked up from reference TRBV19 and TRBJ2-7): DGGITQSPKYLFRKEGQNVTLSCEQNLNHDAMYWYRQDPGQGLRLIYYSQIVNDFQKGDIAEGYSVSREKKESFPLTVTSAQKNPTAFYLCASSISGVYYEQYFGPGTRLTVT.

The rearrangement joins TRBV25-1 to TRBJ2-1; 8 positions match TRBD1. The CDR3 consists of 16 residues. Germline lookup yields CDR1 MGHDK and CDR2 SYGVNS. After removal of 2 bases from V and 3 bases from J, the junction contained 6 bases not matched to a gene. CDR3 sequence: CASSEGEDRVYNEQFF. As DNA, the CDR3 is TGTGCCAGCAGTGAAGGGGAGGACAGGGTCTACAATGAGCAGTTCTTC.

J is TRBJ2-7 and V is TRBV4-1; D may be TRBD1 (6 bases). The CDR3 is 15 amino acids. Trimming took 0 bases from V and 2 from J, leaving 11 bases between them. Germline CDR1 is MGHRA and CDR2 is YSYEKL. As DNA, the CDR3 is TGCGCCAGCAGCCAAGACCCTGGACAGACCTACGAGCAGTACTTC. This encodes CASSQDPGQTYEQYF.

The rearrangement links TRBV7-3 to TRBJ2-6, with D possibly being TRBD2 (6 bases). Germline-derived CDR1 and CDR2 are SGHTA and FQGTGA. CDR3 length: 15 residues. V lost 3 bases and J lost 2, with 8 bases in between. DNA of the CDR3: TGTGCCAGCAGCTTCGGAGGGCCTGGGGCCAACGTCCTGACTTTC. Protein sequence: CASSFGGPGANVLTF. Full variable domain (remainder filled in from reference TRBV7-3 and TRBJ2-6): GAGVSQTPSNKVTEKGKYVELRCDPISGHTALYWYRQSLGQGPEFLIYFQGTGAADDSGLPNDRFFAVRPEGSVSTLKIQRTERGDSAVYLCASSFGGPGANVLTFGAGSRLTVL.

The chain employs TRBV4-2 and TRBJ2-3, with 8 positions matching TRBD2. The germline CDR1 and CDR2 sequences are LGHNA and YNFKEQ. V lost 0 bases to trimming and J lost 0 bases; unmatched junction nucleotides: 2. There are 16 residues in the CDR3. The chain's CDR3 is CASSQDSSGSTDTQYF. In DNA form, the CDR3 reads TGTGCCAGCAGCCAAGACTCTAGCGGGAGCACAGATACGCAGTATTTT.

This chain links TRBV2 with TRBJ2-7; 9 bases agree with TRBD1. The CDR3 is made up of 19 amino acids. V gave up 0 bases and J gave up 0 bases; unmatched junction bases: 12. Germline CDR1 and CDR2: SNHLY and FYNNEI. The CDR3 sequence is CASSEARAGTGTPSYEQYF. For the CDR3, the DNA is TGTGCCAGCAGTGAAGCGAGGGCGGGGACAGGGACCCCCTCCTACGAGCAGTACTTC.

There are a few counts of this clone. This chain joins TRBV5-1 and TRBJ2-7, with TRBD2 as a possible D gene (6 bases). The CDR3 has 15 amino acids. V lost 4 bases, J lost 5 bases, and 19 bases lay in between. The germline CDR1 and CDR2 sequences are SGHRS and YFSETQ. CDR3 protein: CASSMGDEGEDEQYF. The CDR3 nucleotides are TGCGCCAGCAGCATGGGGGACGAAGGGGAGGACGAGCAGTACTTC.